Sequencing of this T cell receptor beta chain was carried out in a study of long-term antiretroviral therapy in people with HIV. Study-wide results and caveats: HIV repertoires had narrower CDR3 length ranges than controls. Blood sampling spanned 2004 to 2017, possibly under older ART regimens.

Investigators performed immunoSEQ version v3.0 at survey level. The table came from immunoSEQ multiplex PCR; TCRdb's copy has only in-frame clones and leaves some out. The sample lists about 18,000 clones, approximately 81% occurring once. Participants with HIV, all of them, were treated in the United States. The V and J ends lost 4 bases and 6 bases, in that order; junction bases with no gene match: 19. The CDR3 loop spans 18 amino acids. The germline V gene encodes CDR1 SGDLS and CDR2 YYNGEE. A remark on this clone: The antigen is undetermined.

This TCR derives from a woman aged 18-29 years with HIV. The specimen was unsorted PBMCs, collected 0.6 years after starting antiretroviral therapy. V is TRBV9 and J is TRBJ2-1; 7 nucleotides line up with TRBD2. CDR3 loop: CASSPQAGGNIHLNEQFF. In DNA form, the CDR3 reads TGTGCCAGCAGCCCTCAGGCCGGGGGGAACATTCACCTCAATGAGCAGTTCTTC.